This T cell receptor beta chain stems from a study of CD8 T cells in ankylosing spondylitis (TCRdb year 2017). Background for the entire study: To find TCR variants linked to disease, the study profiled T cell receptor beta repertoires in ankylosing spondylitis patients and healthy donors. The whole study cohort included over a hundred healthy donors and over 20 ankylosing spondylitis patients. Samples of peripheral blood were taken, and for ankylosing spondylitis patients, synovial fluid was collected as well.

General conclusions and limits of the study: The disease-linked clones were reported to be significantly enriched in matched synovial fluid samples from ankylosing spondylitis patients. A CD8+ phenotype was shown by the disease-linked clones, which were found at relatively low frequencies in peripheral blood. Some TCR beta motif variants had previously been reported in synovial fluid and blood of reactive arthritis patients, which suggested common disease-initiation mechanisms. Blood from ankylosing spondylitis patients appeared to be characterized by a TCR beta motif composed of roughly eight highly homologous amino acid variants.

The CDR3 runs 15 residues from the cysteine to the phenylalanine. Only the CDR3 DNA stays, 45 bases, in frame from base 1. V drops 0 bases and J drops 3 bases, leaving 15 bases in between. The germline V gene (reference sequence) yields DFQATT for CDR1 and SNEGSKA for CDR2. Sequencing instrument: Illumina HiSeq 2500. Quantitative 5'-RACE with molecular barcodes was the method used to prepare the TCR beta libraries. The original methods were these. A new computational method based on a probabilistic model of VDJ rearrangement was used to identify disease-linked TCR variants. TCRdb's own reprocessing of the public reads used fastp at Q25 and MiXCR and kept productive beta chains. Every entry covers one CDR3 protein and lists the most common genes and DNA from its rows. TCRdb's processing, not the study's, gives the V and J calls here. In this sample the table shows about 130,000 distinct CDR3 sequences, roughly an eighth of which occur a single time. Jointly, the top ten make up about 3% of the sample.

This clonotype was picked up a small number of times. This clone's antigen is unknown. No quality values exist for individual bases; no much larger clone is one base distant. Sequencing was carried out using blood, either unsorted or a sorted T cell fraction (not recorded which). The chain is encoded by TRBV20-1 joined to TRBJ2-7; the D gene is perhaps TRBD1 or TRBD2, each of them matching over 7 bases. The TCR comes from a female donor with ankylosing spondylitis or in good health (not recorded which). The DNA reads TGCAGTGCTAGAGACCCCAGGGGGGGTGGCTACGAGCAGTACTTC. It translates to CSARDPRGGGYEQYF.